This T cell receptor beta chain appears in the sequencing data of a study of shared clonotypes between healthy human individuals. General study results and limits: Collection of samples was limited to blood; tissue repertoires likely differ. Sequencing depth was a factor that was expected to affect clonotype sharing among donors.

The CD4+ fraction was divided into a CD45RA+ naive subset and a CD45RA-negative memory subset. This table comes from immunoSEQ multiplex PCR, and its TCRdb copy is limited to in-frame clones, with some not included. The sample carries roughly 1.5 million clones, around 98% recorded once. Notes on this clone: Its cognate antigen is unknown.

Trimming shortened V by 7 bases and J by 2 bases, and 15 bases separated the two germline ends. This CDR3 is built from 14 residues. Germline V gene lookup returns CDR1 SGHAT and CDR2 FQNNGV. This receptor was taken from a man aged 25 to 45 in good health. The chain employs TRBV11-2 and TRBJ2-7; the D is unclear. The sample taken for sequencing was naive CD4+ T cells sorted from blood. Subset here: CD45RA+ positively selected. The CDR3 DNA follows: TGTGCCAGCAAGACACGGCCCACAGCCTACGAGCAGTACTTC. The encoded protein is CASKTRPTAYEQYF.